This TCR beta chain was sequenced during a study of identical twins. Findings of the study overall: Monozygotic twins shared more out-of-frame TCR alpha than recombination models predicted. Beta clonotypes that were abundant in cord blood contained fewer insertions, a pattern absent from memory repertoires. Potential partial confounding of zero-insertion analyses by invariant MAIT and iNKT cells was noted.

Trimming took 7 bases from V and 2 from J, leaving 12 bases between them. The CDR3 runs to 14 residues. CDR1 KGHDR and CDR2 SFDVKD come from the germline V gene. The table lists this clonotype with many counts. Its specificity is not known. Unique molecular identifiers were in the cDNA, with template-switch universal primer binding. TCRdb recomputed calls from the 5' RACE reads with MiXCR, one row per CDR3 protein. The sample has about 150,000 distinct CDR3 sequences; 3% to 4.5% are singletons. Sequenced material: memory T cells sorted from blood. This rearrangement joins TRBV24-1 to TRBJ2-3; D not certain. The clonotype was recovered from a young man in good health. In DNA form, the CDR3 reads TGTGCCACCAGCCCTCCTTGGGCCACAGATACGCAGTATTTT. Protein product: CATSPPWATDTQYF.